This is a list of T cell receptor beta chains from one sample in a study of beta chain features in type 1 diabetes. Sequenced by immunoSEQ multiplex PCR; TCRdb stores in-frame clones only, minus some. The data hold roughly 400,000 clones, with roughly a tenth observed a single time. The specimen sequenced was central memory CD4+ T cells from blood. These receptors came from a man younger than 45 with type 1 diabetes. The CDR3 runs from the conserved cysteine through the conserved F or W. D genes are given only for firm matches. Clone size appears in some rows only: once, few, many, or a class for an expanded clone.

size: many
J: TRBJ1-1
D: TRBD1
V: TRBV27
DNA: TGTGCCAGCAGTGGGACAGGGGCGGGCACTGAAGCTTTCTTT
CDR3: CASSGTGAGTEAFF

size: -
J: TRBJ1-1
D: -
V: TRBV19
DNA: TGTGCCAGCGAACAGAGAATGAACACTGAAGCTTTCTTT
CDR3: CASEQRMNTEAFF

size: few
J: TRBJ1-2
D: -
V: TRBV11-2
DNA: TGTGCCAGCAGCTTAGATCAGGTGTCGGCTCCGGAAAAAGGTGGCTACACCTTC
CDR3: CASSLDQVSAPEKGGYTF

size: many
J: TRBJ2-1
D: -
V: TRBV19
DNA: TGTGCCAGTAAGAGAGGGAGCTCCCCCTACAATGAGCAGTTCTTC
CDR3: CASKRGSSPYNEQFF

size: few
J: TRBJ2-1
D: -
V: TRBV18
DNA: TGTGCCAGCTCACCTCTTGGGGGAACAGACTACAATGAGCAGTTCTTC
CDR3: CASSPLGGTDYNEQFF

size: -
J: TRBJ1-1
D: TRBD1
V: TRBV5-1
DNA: TGCGCCAGCAGCGCCCAGGGACAGGGTTCTGAAGCTTTCTTT
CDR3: CASSAQGQGSEAFF

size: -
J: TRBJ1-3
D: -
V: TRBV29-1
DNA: TGCAGCGCAATCCGGTCCACAAACACCATATATTTT
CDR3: CSAIRSTNTIYF

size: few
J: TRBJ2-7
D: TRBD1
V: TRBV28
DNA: TGTGCCAGCAGCCCCCCGGGACAGGGTGTGTACGAGCAGTACTTC
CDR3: CASSPPGQGVYEQYF

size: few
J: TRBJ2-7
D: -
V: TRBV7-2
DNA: TGTGCCAGCAGCTTTTCGAGGATTTACGAGCAGTACTTC
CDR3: CASSFSRIYEQYF

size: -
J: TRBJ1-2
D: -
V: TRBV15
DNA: TGTGCCACCAGCCCAGACAGAGAGTCCAACTATGGCTACACCTTC
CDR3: CATSPDRESNYGYTF

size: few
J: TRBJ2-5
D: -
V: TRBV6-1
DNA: TGTGCCAGCAGTGAACTGGGAGCTAGTGGTGAGACCCAGTACTTC
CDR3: CASSELGASGETQYF

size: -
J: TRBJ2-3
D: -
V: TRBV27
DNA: TGTGCCAGCATGTTATTGGGGGAAGATACGCAGTATTTT
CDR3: CASMLLGEDTQYF

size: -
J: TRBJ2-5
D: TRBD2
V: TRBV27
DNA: TGTGCCAGCCATAATAGCGGGTCAGAGACCCAGTACTTC
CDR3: CASHNSGSETQYF

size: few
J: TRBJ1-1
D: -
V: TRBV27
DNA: TGTGCCAGCAGCTTAAAAGGGATGAACACTGAAGCTTTCTTT
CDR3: CASSLKGMNTEAFF

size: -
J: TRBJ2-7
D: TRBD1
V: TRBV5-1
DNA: TGCGCCAGCAGCGGGACAGGGGCCTACGAGCAGTACTTC
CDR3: CASSGTGAYEQYF

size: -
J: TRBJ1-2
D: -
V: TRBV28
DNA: TGTGCCAGCAGGACTGCAGACCTTAACTATGGCTACACCTTC
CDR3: CASRTADLNYGYTF

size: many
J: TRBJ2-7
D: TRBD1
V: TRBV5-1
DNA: TGCGCCAGCAGAAAGGGACAGTTCTCCTACGAGCAGTACTTC
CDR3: CASRKGQFSYEQYF

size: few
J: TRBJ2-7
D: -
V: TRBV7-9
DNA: TGTGCCAGCAGCTTAATGGGGCCCTCCTACGAGCAGTACTTC
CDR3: CASSLMGPSYEQYF

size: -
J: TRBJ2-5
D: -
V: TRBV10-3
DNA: TGTGCCATCAGTGGTGGGGCAGCTCAAGAGACCCAGTACTTC
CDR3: CAISGGAAQETQYF

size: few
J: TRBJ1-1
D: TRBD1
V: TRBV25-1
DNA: TGTGCCATCGATCAGGGGGCGTCCCTCTGGAACACTGAAGCTTTCTTT
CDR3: CAIDQGASLWNTEAFF

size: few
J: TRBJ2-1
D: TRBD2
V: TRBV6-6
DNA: TGTGCCAGCAGCCGCACTAGCGGGAGCTCCTACAATGAGCAGTTCTTC
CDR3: CASSRTSGSSYNEQFF

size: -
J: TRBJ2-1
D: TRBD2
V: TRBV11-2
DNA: TGTGCCAGCAGCCAGGGACTAAGCAATGAGCAGTTCTTC
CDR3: CASSQGLSNEQFF